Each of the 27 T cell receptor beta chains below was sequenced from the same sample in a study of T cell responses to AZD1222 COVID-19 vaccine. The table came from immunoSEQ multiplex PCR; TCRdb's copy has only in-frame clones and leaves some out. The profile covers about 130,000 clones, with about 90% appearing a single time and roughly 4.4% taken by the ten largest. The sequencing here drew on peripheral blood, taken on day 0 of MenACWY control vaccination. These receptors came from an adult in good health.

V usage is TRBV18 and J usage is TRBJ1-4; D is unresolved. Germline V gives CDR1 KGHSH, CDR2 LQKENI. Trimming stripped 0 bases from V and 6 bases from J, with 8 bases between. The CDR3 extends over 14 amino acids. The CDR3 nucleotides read TGTGCCAGCTCACCACCAGGACCTTATGAAAAACTGTTTTTT. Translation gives CASSPPGPYEKLFF. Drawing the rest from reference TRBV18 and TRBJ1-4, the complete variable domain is NAGVMQNPRHLVRRRGQEARLRCSPMKGHSHVYWYRQLPEEGLKFMVYLQKENIIDESGMPKERFSAEFPKEGPSILRIQQVVRGDSAAYFCASSPPGPYEKLFFGSGTQLSVL.

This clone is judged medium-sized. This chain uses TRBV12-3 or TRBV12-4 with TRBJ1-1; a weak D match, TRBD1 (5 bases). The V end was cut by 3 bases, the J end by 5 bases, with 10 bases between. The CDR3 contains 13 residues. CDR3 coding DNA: TGTGCCAGCAGTTTTTTTGGGGGGACTGAAGCTTTCTTT. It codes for CASSFFGGTEAFF.

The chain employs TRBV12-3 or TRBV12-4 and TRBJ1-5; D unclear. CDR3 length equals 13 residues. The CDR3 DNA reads TGTGCAACCAGCAGCTCGGTTTATCAGCCCCAGCATTTT. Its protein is CATSSSVYQPQHF.

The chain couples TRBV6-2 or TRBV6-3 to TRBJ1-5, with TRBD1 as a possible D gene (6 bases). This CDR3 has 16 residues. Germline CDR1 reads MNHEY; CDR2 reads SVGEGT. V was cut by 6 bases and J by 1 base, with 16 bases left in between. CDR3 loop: CASSVTGYRSNQPQHF. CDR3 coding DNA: TGTGCCAGCAGCGTAACAGGGTACCGAAGCAATCAGCCCCAGCATTTT.

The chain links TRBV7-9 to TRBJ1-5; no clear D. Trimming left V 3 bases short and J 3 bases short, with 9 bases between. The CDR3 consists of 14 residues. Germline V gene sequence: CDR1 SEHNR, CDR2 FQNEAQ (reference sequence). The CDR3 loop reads CASSFGESNQPQHF. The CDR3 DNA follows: TGTGCCAGCAGCTTTGGGGAGTCCAATCAGCCCCAGCATTTT.

The chain's CDR3 is CASSLFLQGADEQYV. The CDR3 coding sequence is TGTGCCAGCAGCTTATTCTTACAGGGGGCGGACGAGCAGTACGTC. The V and J genes are TRBV5-6 and TRBJ2-7; 9 nucleotides agree with TRBD1. CDR1 SGHDT and CDR2 YYEEEE come from the germline V gene. With V trimmed by 2 bases and J by 5 bases, 8 bases remained unmatched. The CDR3 sequence is 15 residues long.

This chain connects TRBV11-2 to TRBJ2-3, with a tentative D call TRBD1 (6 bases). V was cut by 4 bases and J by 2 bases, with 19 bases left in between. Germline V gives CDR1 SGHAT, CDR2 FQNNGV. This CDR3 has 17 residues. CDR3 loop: CASSSTGPLDYTDTQYF. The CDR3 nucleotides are TGTGCCAGCAGCTCCACAGGGCCCCTGGATTACACAGATACGCAGTATTTT. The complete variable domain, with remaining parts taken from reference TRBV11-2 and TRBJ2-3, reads EAGVAQSPRYKIIEKRQSVAFWCNPISGHATLYWYQQILGQGPKLLIQFQNNGVVDDSQLPKDRFSAERLKGVDSTLKIQPAKLEDSAVYLCASSSTGPLDYTDTQYFGPGTRLTVL.

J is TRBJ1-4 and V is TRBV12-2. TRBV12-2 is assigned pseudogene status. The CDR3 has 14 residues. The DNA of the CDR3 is TGTGCAAGTCGCAGTATTTGGGGTCGCGAAAAACTGTTTTTT. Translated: CASRSIWGREKLFF.

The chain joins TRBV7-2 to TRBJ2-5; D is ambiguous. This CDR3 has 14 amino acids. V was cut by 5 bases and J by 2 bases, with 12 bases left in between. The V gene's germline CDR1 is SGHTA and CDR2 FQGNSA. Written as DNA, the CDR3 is TGTGCCAGCAGCCCTATTTGGATGCAAGAGACCCAGTACTTC. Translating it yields CASSPIWMQETQYF.

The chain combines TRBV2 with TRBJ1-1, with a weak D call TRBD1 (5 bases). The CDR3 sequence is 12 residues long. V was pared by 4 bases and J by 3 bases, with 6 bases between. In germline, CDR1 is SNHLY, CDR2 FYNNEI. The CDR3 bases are TGTGCCAGCAGTGTCAGGGACACTGAAGCTTTCTTT. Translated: CASSVRDTEAFF.

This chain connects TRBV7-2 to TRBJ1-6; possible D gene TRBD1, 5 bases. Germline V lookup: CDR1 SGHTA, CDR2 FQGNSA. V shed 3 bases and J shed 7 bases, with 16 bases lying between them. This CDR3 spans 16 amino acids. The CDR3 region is CASSFSAGSENSPLHF. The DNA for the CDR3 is TGTGCCAGCAGCTTCTCCGCAGGGAGTGAAAATTCACCCCTCCACTTT.

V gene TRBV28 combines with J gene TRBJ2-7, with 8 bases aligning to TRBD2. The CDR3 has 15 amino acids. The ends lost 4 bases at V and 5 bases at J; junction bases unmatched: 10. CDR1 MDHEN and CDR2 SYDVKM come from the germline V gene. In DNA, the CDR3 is TGTGCCAGCAGTTCCCCGGTAGCGGGGACGGACGAGCAGTACTTC. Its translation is CASSSPVAGTDEQYF.

CDR3 residues: CASSQGGARETQYF. The DNA of the CDR3 is TGTGCCAGCAGCCAAGGTGGGGCCAGGGAGACCCAGTACTTC. The rearrangement uses TRBV14 and TRBJ2-5; tentative D call: TRBD1 (5 bases). V dropped 1 base and J dropped 5 bases, with 11 bases sitting between them. There are 14 residues in the CDR3. Germline values: CDR1 SGHDN, CDR2 FVKESK.

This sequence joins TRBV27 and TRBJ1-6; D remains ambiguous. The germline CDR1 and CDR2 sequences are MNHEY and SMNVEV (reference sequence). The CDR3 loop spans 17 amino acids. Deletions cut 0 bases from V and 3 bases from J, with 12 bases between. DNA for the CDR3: TGTGCCAGCAGTTTATCTCTACCGGGGAACTATAATTCACCCCTCCACTTT. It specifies CASSLSLPGNYNSPLHF.

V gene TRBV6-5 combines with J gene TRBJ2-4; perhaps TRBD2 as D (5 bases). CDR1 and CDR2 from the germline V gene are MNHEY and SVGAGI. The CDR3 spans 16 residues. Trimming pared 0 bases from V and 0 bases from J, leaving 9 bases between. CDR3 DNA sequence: TGTGCCAGCAGTTACTCGATCGGGATAGCCAAAAACATTCAGTACTTC. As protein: CASSYSIGIAKNIQYF.

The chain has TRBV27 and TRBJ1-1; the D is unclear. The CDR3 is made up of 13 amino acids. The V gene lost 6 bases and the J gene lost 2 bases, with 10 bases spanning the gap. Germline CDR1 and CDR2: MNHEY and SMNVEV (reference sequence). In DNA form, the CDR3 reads TGTGCCAGCAGCTTGCTCGGTAACACTGAAGCTTTCTTT. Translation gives CASSLLGNTEAFF.

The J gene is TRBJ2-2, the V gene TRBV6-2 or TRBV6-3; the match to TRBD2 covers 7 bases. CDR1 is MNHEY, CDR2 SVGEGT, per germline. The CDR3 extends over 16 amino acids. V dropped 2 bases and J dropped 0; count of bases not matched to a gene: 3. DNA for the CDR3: TGTGCCAGCAGTTACGATGGGAGGGCGAACACCGGGGAGCTGTTTTTT. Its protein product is CASSYDGRANTGELFF.

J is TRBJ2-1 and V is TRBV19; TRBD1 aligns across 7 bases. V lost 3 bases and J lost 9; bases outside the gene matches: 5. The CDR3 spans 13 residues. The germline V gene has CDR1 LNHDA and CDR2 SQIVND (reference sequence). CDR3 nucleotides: TGTGCCAGTAGTATCGGGACAGCTGGTGAGCAGTTCTTC. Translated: CASSIGTAGEQFF.

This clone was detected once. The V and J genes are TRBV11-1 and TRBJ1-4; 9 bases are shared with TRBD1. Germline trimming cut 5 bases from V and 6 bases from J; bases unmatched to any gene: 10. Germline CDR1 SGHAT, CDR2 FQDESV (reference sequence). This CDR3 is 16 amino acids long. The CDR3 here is CASSPTPGQGDEKLFF. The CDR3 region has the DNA TGTGCCAGCAGCCCCACTCCGGGACAGGGTGATGAAAAACTGTTTTTT.

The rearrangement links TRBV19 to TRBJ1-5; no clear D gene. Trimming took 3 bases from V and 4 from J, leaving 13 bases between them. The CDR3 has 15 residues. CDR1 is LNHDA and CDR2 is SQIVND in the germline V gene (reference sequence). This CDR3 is CASSIRGPTNQPQHF. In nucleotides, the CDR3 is TGTGCCAGTAGTATCCGGGGTCCAACTAATCAGCCCCAGCATTTT.

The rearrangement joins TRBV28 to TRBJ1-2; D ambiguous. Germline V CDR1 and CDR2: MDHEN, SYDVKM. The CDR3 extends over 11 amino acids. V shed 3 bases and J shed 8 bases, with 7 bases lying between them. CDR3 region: CASSFFGGYTF. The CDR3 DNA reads TGTGCCAGCAGTTTCTTTGGGGGCTACACCTTC.

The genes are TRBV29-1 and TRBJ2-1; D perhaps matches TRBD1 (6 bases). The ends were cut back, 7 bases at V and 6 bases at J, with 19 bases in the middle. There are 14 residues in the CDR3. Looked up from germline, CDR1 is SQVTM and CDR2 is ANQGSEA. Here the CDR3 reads CSGARQESFNEQFF. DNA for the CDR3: TGCAGCGGCGCAAGACAGGAGTCGTTCAATGAGCAGTTCTTC.

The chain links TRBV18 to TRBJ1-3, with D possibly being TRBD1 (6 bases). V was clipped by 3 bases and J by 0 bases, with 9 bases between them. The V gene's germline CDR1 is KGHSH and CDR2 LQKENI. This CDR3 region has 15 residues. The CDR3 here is CASSPDSHSGNTIYF. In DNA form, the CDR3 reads TGTGCCAGCTCACCGGACAGCCACTCTGGAAACACCATATATTTT.

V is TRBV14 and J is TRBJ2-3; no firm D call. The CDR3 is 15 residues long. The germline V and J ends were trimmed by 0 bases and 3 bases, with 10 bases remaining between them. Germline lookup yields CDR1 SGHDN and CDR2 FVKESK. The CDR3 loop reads CASSQEVLTTDTQYF. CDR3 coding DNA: TGTGCCAGCAGCCAAGAGGTTTTAACAACAGATACGCAGTATTTT.

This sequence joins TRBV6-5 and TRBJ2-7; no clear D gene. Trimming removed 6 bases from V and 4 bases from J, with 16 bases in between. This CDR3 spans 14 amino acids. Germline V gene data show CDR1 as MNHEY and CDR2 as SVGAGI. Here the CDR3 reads CASRPGDKHYEQYF. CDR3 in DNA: TGTGCCAGCAGGCCTGGAGACAAACATTACGAGCAGTACTTC.

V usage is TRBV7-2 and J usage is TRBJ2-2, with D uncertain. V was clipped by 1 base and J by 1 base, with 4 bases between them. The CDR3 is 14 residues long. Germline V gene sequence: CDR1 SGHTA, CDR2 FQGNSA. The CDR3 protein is CASSLVGNTGELFF. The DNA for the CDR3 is TGTGCCAGCAGCTTAGTGGGGAACACCGGGGAGCTGTTTTTT.

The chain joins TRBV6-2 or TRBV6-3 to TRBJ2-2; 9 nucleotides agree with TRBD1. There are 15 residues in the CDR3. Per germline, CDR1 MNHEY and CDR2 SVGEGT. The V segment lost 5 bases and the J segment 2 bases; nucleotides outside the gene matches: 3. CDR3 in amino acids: CASSRGQGNTGELFF. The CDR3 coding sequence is TGTGCCAGCAGTAGGGGACAGGGAAACACCGGGGAGCTGTTTTTT.